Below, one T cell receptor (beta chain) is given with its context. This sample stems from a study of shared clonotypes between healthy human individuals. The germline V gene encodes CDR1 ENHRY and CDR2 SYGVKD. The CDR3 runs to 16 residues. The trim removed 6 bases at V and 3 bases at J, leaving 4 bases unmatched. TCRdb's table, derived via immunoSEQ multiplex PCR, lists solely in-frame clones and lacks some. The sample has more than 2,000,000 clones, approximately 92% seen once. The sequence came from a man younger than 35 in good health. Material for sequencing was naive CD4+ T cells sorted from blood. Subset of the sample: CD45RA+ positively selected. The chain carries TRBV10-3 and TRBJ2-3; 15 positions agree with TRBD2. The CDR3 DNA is TGTGCCATCAGCGGACTAGCGGGGGGGAAGACAGATACGCAGTATTTT. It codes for CAISGLAGGKTDTQYF.